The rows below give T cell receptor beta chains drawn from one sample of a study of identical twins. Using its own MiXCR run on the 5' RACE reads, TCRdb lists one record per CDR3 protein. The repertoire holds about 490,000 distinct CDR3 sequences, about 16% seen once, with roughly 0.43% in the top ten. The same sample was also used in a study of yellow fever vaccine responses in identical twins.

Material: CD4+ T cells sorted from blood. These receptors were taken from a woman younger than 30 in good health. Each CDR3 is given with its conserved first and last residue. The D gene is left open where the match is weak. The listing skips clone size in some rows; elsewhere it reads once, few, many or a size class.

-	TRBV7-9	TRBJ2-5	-	TGTGCCAGCAGCAATCCTACCGGGACAATTTTGGAGACCCAGTACTTC	CASSNPTGTILETQYF
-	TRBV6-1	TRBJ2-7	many	TGTGCCAGCAGCCGACCCGGGGGCTCCTACGAGCAGTACTTC	CASSRPGGSYEQYF
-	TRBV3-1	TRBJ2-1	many	TGTGCCAGCAGCCAATACAGCTCCTACAATGAGCAGTTCTTC	CASSQYSSYNEQFF
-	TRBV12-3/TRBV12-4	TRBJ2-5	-	TGTGCCAGCAGCGCTGGACTGCGGGGAAAAGAGACCCAGTACTTC	CASSAGLRGKETQYF
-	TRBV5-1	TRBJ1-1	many	TGCGCCAGCAGCTTGTCCAGAATGAACACTGAAGCTTTCTTT	CASSLSRMNTEAFF
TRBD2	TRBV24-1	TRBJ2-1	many	TGTGCCACCAGTGAACCACTAGCGGGAGTATTCAGTGAGCAGTTCTTC	CATSEPLAGVFSEQFF
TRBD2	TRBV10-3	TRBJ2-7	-	TGTGCCATCAGCTCCGGGACTATCAATCCCTACGAGCAGTACTTC	CAISSGTINPYEQYF
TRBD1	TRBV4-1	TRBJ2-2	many	TGCGCCAGCAGCCGAGGACAGGGACAGAACACCGGGGAGCTGTTTTTT	CASSRGQGQNTGELFF
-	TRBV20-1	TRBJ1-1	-	TGCAGTGCTGTTGGGGACTTGAACACTGAAGCTTTCTTT	CSAVGDLNTEAFF
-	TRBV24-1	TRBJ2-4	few	TGTGCCACCGAAACGGCAGGGGACAAAAACATTCAGTACTTC	CATETAGDKNIQYF
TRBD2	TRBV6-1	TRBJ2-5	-	TGTGCCAGCAGGAGACTAGCGGGAGGCCCAGGAGAGACCCAGTACTTC	CASRRLAGGPGETQYF
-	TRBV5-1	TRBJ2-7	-	TGCGCCAGCAGCCCTATAGAGGGGATCTACGAGCAGTACTTC	CASSPIEGIYEQYF
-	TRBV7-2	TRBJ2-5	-	TGTGCCAGCATGTGGGGGGGGGCAGAGACCCAGTACTTC	CASMWGGAETQYF
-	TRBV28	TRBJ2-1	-	TGTGCCAGCACAACAGTATCGGGGAAATCCTACAATGAGCAGTTCTTC	CASTTVSGKSYNEQFF
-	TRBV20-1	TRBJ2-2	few	TGCAGTGCTAGTGAGCAGTCGAACACCGGGGAGCTGTTTTTT	CSASEQSNTGELFF
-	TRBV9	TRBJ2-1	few	TGTGCCAGCAGCGTAGAGGGACGGAACTACAATGAGCAGTTCTTC	CASSVEGRNYNEQFF
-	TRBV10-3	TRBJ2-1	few	TGTGCCATCAGTGACCGGGGCAATGAGCAGTTCTTC	CAISDRGNEQFF
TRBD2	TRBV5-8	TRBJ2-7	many	TGTGCCAGCAGCCGGACTAGCGGAAACTACGAGCAGTACTTC	CASSRTSGNYEQYF
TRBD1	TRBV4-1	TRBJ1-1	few	TGCGCCAGCAGCATCCCGGGACAGGGGGCTCCCACTGAAGCTTTCTTT	CASSIPGQGAPTEAFF
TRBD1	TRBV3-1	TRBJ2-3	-	TGTGCCAGCAGCCAAGCGACAGGGGGCAATTCAGATACGCAGTATTTT	CASSQATGGNSDTQYF
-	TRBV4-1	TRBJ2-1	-	TGCGCCAGCATCGTCCAGGGCAATGAGCAGTTCTTC	CASIVQGNEQFF
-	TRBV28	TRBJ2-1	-	TGTGCCAGCAACCAGGAAGCAGTCCTGTACTACAATGAGCAGTTCTTC	CASNQEAVLYYNEQFF
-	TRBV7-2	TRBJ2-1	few	TGTGCCAGCAGCTTAGCTGAGGTGCAGTTCTTC	CASSLAEVQFF
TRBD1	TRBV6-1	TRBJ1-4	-	TGTGCCAGCAGGGGGAGGACAGGGGGTAATGAAAAACTGTTTTTT	CASRGRTGGNEKLFF
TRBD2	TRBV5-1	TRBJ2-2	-	TGCGCCAGCAGCACTACTAGCGGGGGGCTCACCGGGGAGCTGTTTTTT	CASSTTSGGLTGELFF
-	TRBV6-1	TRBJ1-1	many	TGTGCCAGCAGTCCCCTGGGGACACGGAACACTGAAGCTTTCTTT	CASSPLGTRNTEAFF
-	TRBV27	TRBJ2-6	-	TGTGCCAGCAGTTTGTGGGGGGCCAGCTCTGGGGCCAACGTCCTGACTTTC	CASSLWGASSGANVLTF
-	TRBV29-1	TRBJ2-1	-	TGCAGCGTTGTCCGATGGACTGCTTCGGATGAGCAGTTCTTC	CSVVRWTASDEQFF
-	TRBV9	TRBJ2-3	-	TGTGCCAGCAGCGAAGCTTGGACGGGACGCACAGATACGCAGTATTTT	CASSEAWTGRTDTQYF
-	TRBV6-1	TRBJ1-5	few	TGTGCCAGCGGGAGGCAGGGCAATCAGCCCCAGCATTTT	CASGRQGNQPQHF
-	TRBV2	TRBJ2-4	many	TGTGCCAGCAGTGAACTATTAGCCAAAAACATTCAGTACTTC	CASSELLAKNIQYF
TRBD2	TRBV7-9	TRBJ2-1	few	TGTGCCAGCTCATTCGGTGCGGGGGGACCCTACAATGAGCAGTTCTTC	CASSFGAGGPYNEQFF
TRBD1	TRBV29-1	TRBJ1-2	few	TGCAGCGTGACCCCGACAGGGGGCGACTATGGCTACACCTTC	CSVTPTGGDYGYTF
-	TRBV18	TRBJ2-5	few	TGTGCCAGCTCACCACCGAGGCAGGCAGGGGAGACCCAGTACTTC	CASSPPRQAGETQYF
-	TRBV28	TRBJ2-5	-	TGTGCCAGCAGTCGCCGGGACTCCATAAAGACCCAGTACTTC	CASSRRDSIKTQYF
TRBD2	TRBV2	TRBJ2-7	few	TGTGCCAGCAGTGAAGGGACTAGCCGGGGGGCATACGAGCAGTACTTC	CASSEGTSRGAYEQYF
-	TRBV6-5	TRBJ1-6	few	TGTGCCAGCAGTTACTGGCAGGGAAGTTCACCCCTCCACTTT	CASSYWQGSSPLHF
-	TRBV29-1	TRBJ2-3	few	TGCAGCGTTGTGGGGCAGGGGAGCACAGATACGCAGTATTTT	CSVVGQGSTDTQYF
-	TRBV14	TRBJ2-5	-	TGTGCCAGCAGCCAAGGTAGAATACGGCAAGAGACCCAGTACTTC	CASSQGRIRQETQYF
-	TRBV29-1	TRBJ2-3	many	TGCAGCGCCCCTGTTGGTGGGTTTGATACGCAGTATTTT	CSAPVGGFDTQYF
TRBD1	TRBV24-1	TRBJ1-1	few	TGTGCCACCAGCCAATCAGGGGGAATCACTGAAGCTTTCTTT	CATSQSGGITEAFF